This record covers a single T cell receptor beta chain. Researchers took RNA transcripts and amplified the TCR beta CDR3 regions from them. The HTBI set primed first-round TCR CDR3 RT-PCR. TCRdb called the multiplex PCR reads again in MiXCR, with one record for every CDR3 protein. The sample contains hundreds of thousands of distinct CDR3 sequences, approximately 15% of which appear only once. These data belong to a study of T cells in Graves' hyperthyroidism and ophthalmopathy. From germline, CDR1 is MNHNS and CDR2 SASEGT. Trimming left V 1 base short and J 7 bases short, with 14 bases between. CDR3 size: 15 residues.

This sequence joins TRBV6-1 and TRBJ2-1, with D perhaps matching TRBD1 (6 bases). This TCR derives from a woman aged 18-35 years with Graves' hyperthyroidism. The sequencing sample was made of blood. The CDR3 DNA reads as TGTGCCAGCAGTGAAGACAGGGCCTTTTCTAATGAGCAGTTCTTC. It specifies CASSEDRAFSNEQFF.